This is a list of T cell receptor beta chains from one sample in a study of blood T cell repertoires in COVID-19. Method: immunoSEQ multiplex PCR; TCRdb's copy keeps in-frame clones and lacks some. The sample holds about 180,000 clones; approximately 85% are singletons and the top ten take 6.2%. The sequenced sample was PBMCs or T cells enriched from blood (not recorded which). These receptor sequences come from a man aged 35-49 years who had recovered from COVID-19. Both conserved end residues are part of each CDR3. Each record gives: D gene, clone size, J gene, V gene, CDR3 DNA, CDR3 protein. The D gene is left open where the match is weak. Only part of the rows carry a size: once, few, many, or a class if the clone is expanded.

-,-,TRBJ1-1,TRBV5-1,TGCGCCAGCAGCTTGACAGGACCGAACACTGAAGCTTTCTTT,CASSLTGPNTEAFF
TRBD1,-,TRBJ1-5,TRBV6-5,TGTGCCAGCAGTCCCGGACAGGGGCAGCCCCAGCATTTT,CASSPGQGQPQHF
-,many,TRBJ1-5,TRBV27,TGTGCCAGCAGCCACACAGGGAATCAGCCCCAGCATTTT,CASSHTGNQPQHF
-,-,TRBJ2-1,TRBV11-2,TGTGCCAGCAGCTTAGGGGACATGAGGACTGAGCAGTTCTTC,CASSLGDMRTEQFF
-,-,TRBJ2-7,TRBV6-5,TGTGCCAGCAGAGCAGGACAGACCCCCTCCTACGAGCAGTACTTC,CASRAGQTPSYEQYF
-,-,TRBJ1-2,TRBV7-9,TGTGCCAGCAGCTTTGCCTGGGGGCAGCAAAACTATGGCTACACCTTC,CASSFAWGQQNYGYTF
-,-,TRBJ1-5,TRBV6-5,TGTGCCAGCCACCAAAGGGGTTCGGATCAGCCCCAGCATTTT,CASHQRGSDQPQHF
-,-,TRBJ2-6,TRBV10-2,TGCGCCAGCAGTGTGGGCGGGGCTGGGGCCAACGTCCTGACTTTC,CASSVGGAGANVLTF
-,-,TRBJ2-5,TRBV12-5,TGTGCTAGTGGTTCCTCAACTGAGACCCAGTACTTC,CASGSSTETQYF
TRBD2,once,TRBJ2-5,TRBV19,TGTGCCAGTAGTATAGCAGCGGGGCATCAAGAGACCCAGTACTTC,CASSIAAGHQETQYF
TRBD2,-,TRBJ2-5,TRBV28,TGTGCCAGCAGTTTATACACCGCGACTAGCGGAGGGCATGAGACCCAGTACTTC,CASSLYTATSGGHETQYF
-,-,TRBJ2-2,TRBV5-5,TGTGCCAGCAGCTCAGGGGCACAGACGACCGGGGAGCTGTTTTTT,CASSSGAQTTGELFF
-,-,TRBJ2-7,TRBV19,TGTGCCAGTAGTACCAGGGAAGTCAACGAGCAGTACTTC,CASSTREVNEQYF
-,-,TRBJ2-2,TRBV7-8,TGTGCCAGCAGGGAGGGTGACACCGGGGAGCTGTTTTTT,CASREGDTGELFF
TRBD1,-,TRBJ1-3,TRBV28,TGTGCCATCATTGACAGGGGCTCTGGAAACACCATATATTTT,CAIIDRGSGNTIYF
TRBD2,-,TRBJ2-5,TRBV12-5,TGTGCTAGTGCCCCAGGGCTAGCGGGAGGAACGGAGACCCAGTACTTC,CASAPGLAGGTETQYF
TRBD2,-,TRBJ2-3,TRBV2,TGTGCCAGCAGTGAGACTAGCGTGGGCACCGGTACGCAGTATTTT,CASSETSVGTGTQYF
-,few,TRBJ2-5,TRBV7-9,TGTGCCAGCAGCTTAGAAGCAGAGACCCAGTACTTC,CASSLEAETQYF
TRBD2,-,TRBJ2-2,TRBV5-1,TGCGCCAGCAGCGGGGGGGCCGGGGAGCTGTTTTTT,CASSGGAGELFF
TRBD1,-,TRBJ1-6,TRBV5-1,TGCGCCAGCAGCTTGGGGGACAGGGGACTGGGTTCACCCCTCCACTTT,CASSLGDRGLGSPLHF
-,-,TRBJ1-2,TRBV7-8,TGTGCCAGCACTAACGACCGGGCCCTAGCCTATGGCTACACCTTC,CASTNDRALAYGYTF
TRBD1,-,TRBJ1-2,TRBV7-9,TGTGCCAGCAGCTCGACAGGGAACTACGGCTACACCTTC,CASSSTGNYGYTF
TRBD1,-,TRBJ1-4,TRBV2,TGTGCCAGCAGGGACAGGGTTGGGAGTGAAAAACTGTTTTTT,CASRDRVGSEKLFF
-,-,TRBJ1-6,TRBV2,TGTGCCAGCAGTGAGACGGGGGACCCCCTCCACTTT,CASSETGDPLHF
-,once,TRBJ2-5,TRBV27,TGTGCCAGCAGTTATACACCGACAGGACAAGAGACCCAGTACTTC,CASSYTPTGQETQYF
TRBD2,-,TRBJ2-7,TRBV19,TGTGCCAGTAGTGTACTAACAAATACTAGCGGGGGGGCCGTCCACGAGCAGTACTTC,CASSVLTNTSGGAVHEQYF
-,-,TRBJ1-1,TRBV21-1,TGTGCCAGCACCTCAGACACCCCAGGCGACACTGAAGCTTTCTTT,CASTSDTPGDTEAFF
TRBD1,-,TRBJ1-5,TRBV18,TGTGCCAGCTCACTCTCGCAGGGGGCGCGTAGTCAGCCCCAGCATTTT,CASSLSQGARSQPQHF
-,-,TRBJ1-3,TRBV27,TGTGCCAGCAGTGGACAAGCCTCTGGAAACACCATATATTTT,CASSGQASGNTIYF
TRBD2,-,TRBJ2-1,TRBV11-3,TGTGCCAGCAGCCCGAGTAATGGGGGGGAGGAGCAGTTCTTC,CASSPSNGGEEQFF